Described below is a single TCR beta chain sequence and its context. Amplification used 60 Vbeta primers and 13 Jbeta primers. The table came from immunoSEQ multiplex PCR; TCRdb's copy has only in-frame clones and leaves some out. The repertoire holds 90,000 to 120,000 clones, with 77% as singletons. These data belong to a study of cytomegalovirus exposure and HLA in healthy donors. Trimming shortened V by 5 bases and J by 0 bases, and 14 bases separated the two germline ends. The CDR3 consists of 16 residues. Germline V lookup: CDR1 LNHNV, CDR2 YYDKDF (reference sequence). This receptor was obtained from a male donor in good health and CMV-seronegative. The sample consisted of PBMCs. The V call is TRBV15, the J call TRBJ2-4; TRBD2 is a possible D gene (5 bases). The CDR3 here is CATSARGQVAKNIQYF. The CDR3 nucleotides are TGTGCCACCAGCGCCCGGGGTCAGGTAGCCAAAAACATTCAGTACTTC.